This entry concerns a single T cell receptor beta chain. Its antigen remains unidentified. The repertoire was sequenced with immunoSEQ multiplex PCR; TCRdb's copy has only in-frame clones and lacks some. This sample yields over 350,000 clones, of which around 85% are seen a single time; 3.5% belongs to the top ten. The CDR3 totals 17 residues. The V and J ends lost 2 bases and 3 bases, in that order; junction bases with no gene match: 11. Looked up from germline, CDR1 is MNHEY and CDR2 is SVGEGT. The data are from a study of Ad26.COV2.S vaccination and SARS-CoV-2 variants. Treatment defined: around 19 received Ad26.COV2.S at low or high dose, single or two shots; roughly five received placebo; per-sample allocation not given. Vaccine and placebo recipients were sampled on day 63 after the first injection. Vaccine was an Ad26 vector expressing Wuhan-strain SARS-CoV-2 spike. Overall study results and limits: Non-spike TCR breadth showed similarity between vaccine and placebo recipients. Marked by substantial breadth, spike-specific CD8+ and CD4+ T cell responses were reportedly seen after vaccination.

This chain uses TRBV6-2 or TRBV6-3 with TRBJ2-5; 8 bases map to TRBD2. This TCR derives from a person between 18 and 65 years old who received the Ad26.COV2.S COVID-19 vaccine or a placebo. The sample was peripheral blood, taken in a trial of Ad26.COV2.S vaccine versus placebo. CDR3 loop: CASSYEPGGPTKETQYF. The CDR3 nucleotides are TGTGCCAGCAGTTACGAACCGGGGGGGCCGACCAAAGAGACCCAGTACTTC.